One sample yielded the 22 T cell receptor beta chains listed below, sequenced in a study of cytomegalovirus exposure and HLA in healthy donors. Researchers ran the PCR with 60 Vbeta and 13 Jbeta primers. Measured with immunoSEQ multiplex PCR; TCRdb has only the in-frame clones, and not every one. The sample lists more than 85,000 clones, around four fifths occurring once. The sequencing sample was made of PBMCs. These TCRs come from a middle-aged woman in good health and CMV-seropositive.

The chain has TRBV28 and TRBJ2-7; 7 nucleotides agree with TRBD2. V shed 6 bases, J shed 6 bases, and the junction held 11 bases outside the gene matches. CDR3 size: 14 residues. The germline CDR1 and CDR2 sequences are MDHEN and SYDVKM. The CDR3 sequence is CASSPTGGWGEQYF. The DNA of the CDR3 is TGTGCCAGCAGCCCGACCGGGGGGTGGGGCGAGCAGTACTTC. The variable domain in full, with the rest retrieved from reference TRBV28 and TRBJ2-7, is DVKVTQSSRYLVKRTGEKVFLECVQDMDHENMFWYRQDPGLGLRLIYFSYDVKMKEKGDIPEGYSVSREKKERFSLILESASTNQTSMYLCASSPTGGWGEQYFGPGTRLTVT.

This clone turned up a few times. Other DNA sequences from this sample encode an identical CDR3 as well. The rearrangement joins TRBV7-2 to TRBJ2-1; TRBD2 matches 11 bases. Germline lookup yields CDR1 SGHTA and CDR2 FQGNSA. Losses at the gene ends were 1 base for V and 7 bases for J; bases not matched to a gene: 9. This CDR3 is 17 amino acids long. CDR3 region: CASSLVPTSGGENEQFF. CDR3 nucleotide sequence: TGTGCCAGCAGCTTAGTTCCTACTAGCGGGGGCGAAAATGAGCAGTTCTTC.

The sample holds a few counts of this clone. The chain couples TRBV6-5 to TRBJ2-7; possibly TRBD2 for D (6 bases). Between the trimmed V and J ends, which lost 6 bases and 3 bases, there was a span of 12 bases. CDR3 length: 13 residues. Germline values: CDR1 MNHEY, CDR2 SVGAGI. CDR3 sequence (DNA): TGTGCCAGCAGAACCCCAGCGGGCTACGAGCAGTACTTC. As protein: CASRTPAGYEQYF.

This clone has only a few counts. The chain carries TRBV7-3 and TRBJ2-2; D may be TRBD2 (5 bases). V lost 2 bases and J lost 4, with 5 bases in between. CDR1 is SGHTA and CDR2 is FQGTGA in the germline V gene. The CDR3 contains 13 residues. CDR3 region: CASSLRGTGELFF. As DNA, the CDR3 is TGTGCCAGCAGCTTACGGGGCACCGGGGAGCTGTTTTTT.

The J gene is TRBJ1-5, the V gene TRBV27, with D unresolved. The V end lost 4 bases, the J end lost 8 bases, and 12 bases lay between the germline ends. The CDR3 spans 13 residues. Germline CDR1 MNHEY, CDR2 SMNVEV (reference sequence). CDR3 in amino acids: CASSYNFVEPQHF. In DNA form, the CDR3 reads TGTGCCAGCAGTTATAATTTTGTTGAGCCCCAGCATTTT.

The chain uses TRBV4-2 and TRBJ2-7, with 8 positions matching TRBD2. This CDR3 contains 15 residues. Germline assignment: CDR1 LGHNA and CDR2 YNFKEQ. V dropped 1 base and J dropped 2; count of bases not matched to a gene: 4. CDR3 amino acids: CASSQGLAGPYEQYF. The CDR3 DNA sequence: TGTGCCAGCAGCCAAGGATTAGCGGGACCCTACGAGCAGTACTTC.

This clone was counted between two and nine times. This chain connects TRBV4-2 to TRBJ1-2; TRBD1 agrees at 9 bases. CDR1 LGHNA and CDR2 YNFKEQ come from the germline V gene. The ends lost 8 bases at V and 4 bases at J; junction bases unmatched: 8. This CDR3 is built from 14 residues. CDR3 residues: CASWRTGGSYGYTF. In DNA form, the CDR3 reads TGTGCCAGCTGGAGAACAGGGGGCAGCTATGGCTACACCTTC.

V usage is TRBV6-6 and J usage is TRBJ2-3; D perhaps matches TRBD2 (5 bases). Germline CDR1 and CDR2: MNHNY and SVGAGI (reference sequence). The CDR3 is 15 amino acids. The germline V and J ends were trimmed by 7 bases and 2 bases, with 16 bases remaining between them. The CDR3 DNA reads as TGTGCCAGCATCGGGATGGGCCGACACACAGATACGCAGTATTTT. The encoded protein is CASIGMGRHTDTQYF.

The rearrangement uses TRBV28 and TRBJ1-5; a weak D match, TRBD1 (5 bases). Trimming left V 6 bases short and J 0 bases short, with 15 bases between. CDR3 length: 16 amino acids. CDR1 is MDHEN and CDR2 is SYDVKM in the germline V gene. The CDR3 loop is CASRTSAGFSNQPQHF. In DNA form, the CDR3 reads TGTGCCAGCAGGACCTCGGCAGGGTTTAGCAATCAGCCCCAGCATTTT.

The chain joins TRBV28 to TRBJ2-5; TRBD2 might be the D (6 bases). V lost 4 bases and J lost 3, with 9 bases in between. The V gene's germline CDR1 is MDHEN and CDR2 SYDVKM. The CDR3 length is 13 residues. The CDR3 sequence: CASSSGGKETQYF. CDR3 sequence (DNA): TGTGCCAGCAGTTCCGGGGGTAAAGAGACCCAGTACTTC.

This sequence joins TRBV5-1 and TRBJ2-7; TRBD2 aligns across 7 bases. The CDR3 covers 15 residues. With 4 bases clipped from V and 6 bases from J, the junction kept 13 bases outside the gene matches. Germline-derived CDR1 and CDR2 are SGHRS and YFSETQ. CDR3 nucleotide sequence: TGCGCCAGCAGCCCGTGGGGGGGGTCTGGGGGCGAGCAGTACTTC. Translating it yields CASSPWGGSGGEQYF.

The rearrangement uses TRBV5-1 and TRBJ2-3; possibly TRBD2 for D (5 bases). The V gene's germline CDR1 is SGHRS and CDR2 YFSETQ. This CDR3 comprises 16 residues. Trimming took 7 bases from V and 0 from J, leaving 18 bases between them. Here the CDR3 reads CASSVGSASSTDTQYF. CDR3 bases: TGCGCCAGCTCCGTTGGTAGCGCCAGTAGCACAGATACGCAGTATTTT.

The sample holds one count of this clone. This chain joins TRBV10-3 and TRBJ1-1; tentatively, D is TRBD1 (6 bases). The CDR3 runs 12 residues. The germline CDR1 and CDR2 sequences are ENHRY and SYGVKD. V lost 6 bases to trimming and J lost 8 bases, with 13 bases between them. The CDR3, as DNA: TGTGCCATCAGAGGGGGGGATCGCGAAGCTTTCTTT. It is translated as CAIRGGDREAFF.

The chain joins TRBV5-4 to TRBJ1-1; TRBD1 aligns across 10 bases. The germline V gene encodes CDR1 SGHNT and CDR2 YYREEE (reference sequence). V lost 3 bases and J lost 1; bases outside the gene matches: 3. There are 15 residues in the CDR3. The CDR3 protein is CASSSRQGANTEAFF. The CDR3 bases are TGTGCCAGCAGCTCCCGACAGGGGGCGAACACTGAAGCTTTCTTT.

This chain connects TRBV2 to TRBJ2-1; D is possibly TRBD2 (6 bases). V dropped 8 bases and J dropped 5 bases, with 22 bases sitting between them. Germline values: CDR1 SNHLY, CDR2 FYNNEI. The CDR3 is made up of 16 amino acids. CDR3 nucleotide sequence: TGTGCCAGCCGCTACCCCCGGGACTCGGACAACAATGAGCAGTTCTTC. Translating gives CASRYPRDSDNNEQFF.

V usage is TRBV6-1 and J usage is TRBJ1-1, with D maybe TRBD1 (5 bases). CDR3 length: 13 residues. Germline V gene sequence: CDR1 MNHNS, CDR2 SASEGT. V was trimmed by 3 bases and J by 7 bases, leaving 12 bases between them. For the CDR3, the DNA is TGTGCCAGCAGTGATGGGGCGCGTCATGAAGCTTTCTTT. Its translation is CASSDGARHEAFF.

The chain has TRBV13 and TRBJ2-4; 8 positions agree with TRBD2. This CDR3 is 15 amino acids long. The V and J ends lost 5 bases and 3 bases, in that order; junction bases with no gene match: 6. From germline, CDR1 is PRHDT and CDR2 FYEKMQ (reference sequence). The CDR3 region has the DNA TGTGCCAGCAGCCCCGCCGGGGGGGGCAAAAACATTCAGTACTTC. This codes for CASSPAGGGKNIQYF.

This chain connects TRBV27 to TRBJ1-6; TRBD1 aligns across 11 bases. Germline-derived CDR1 and CDR2 are MNHEY and SMNVEV (reference sequence). This CDR3 is 15 amino acids long. V shed 8 bases and J 8 bases; nucleotides not matched to a gene: 8. CDR3 loop: CASSSPGQGDSPLHF. The CDR3 DNA is TGTGCCAGCTCTAGTCCGGGACAGGGGGATTCACCCCTCCACTTT.

V gene TRBV12-5 combines with J gene TRBJ1-1; D call uncertain. Trimming shortened V by 3 bases and J by 5 bases, and 7 bases separated the two germline ends. This CDR3 has 12 residues. The V gene's germline CDR1 is LGHNT and CDR2 FRNRAP. Written as DNA, the CDR3 is TGTGCTAGTGGTTTCGGGAAGACTGAAGCTTTCTTT. Translated: CASGFGKTEAFF. Using reference TRBV12-5 and TRBJ1-1 for the parts outside the CDR3, the full variable domain is DARVTQTPRHKVTEMGQEVTMRCQPILGHNTVFWYRQTMMQGLELLAYFRNRAPLDDSGMPKDRFSAEMPDATLATLKIQPSEPRDSAVYFCASGFGKTEAFFGQGTRLTVV.

This clone was observed a few times. The CDR3 here is CASSELFGLAGVWETQYF. CDR3 nucleotides: TGTGCCAGCAGTGAACTGTTTGGACTAGCGGGGGTGTGGGAGACCCAGTACTTC. V usage is TRBV2 and J usage is TRBJ2-5, with TRBD2 matching over 13 bases. The CDR3 length is 18 residues. Germline CDR1 SNHLY, CDR2 FYNNEI. V shed 2 bases and J 5 bases; nucleotides not matched to a gene: 11.

The rearrangement joins TRBV15 to TRBJ2-2, with D possibly TRBD2 on 6 matching bases. Trimming pared 2 bases from V and 6 bases from J, leaving 13 bases between. Germline-derived CDR1 and CDR2 are LNHNV and YYDKDF (reference sequence). CDR3 length: 15 amino acids. CDR3 protein: CATSRTRLEAGELFF. In nucleotides, the CDR3 is TGTGCCACCAGCAGAACCAGACTAGAAGCCGGGGAGCTGTTTTTT.

The chain recombines TRBV27 with TRBJ2-2, with D possibly matching TRBD1 (7 bases). V was clipped by 5 bases and J by 6 bases, with 10 bases between them. Germline V gene sequence: CDR1 MNHEY, CDR2 SMNVEV (reference sequence). The CDR3 contains 13 residues. CDR3 protein: CASSIRGAGELFF. Written as DNA, the CDR3 is TGTGCCAGCAGTATCAGGGGGGCCGGGGAGCTGTTTTTT.